Listed below are T cell receptor beta chains from one sample, sequenced in a study of cytomegalovirus exposure and HLA in healthy donors. The protocol was immunoSEQ multiplex PCR, while the TCRdb copy is restricted to in-frame clones and leaves out a portion. The sample lists 200,000 to 250,000 clones, roughly 80% seen once, with around 16% in the top ten. The specimen was PBMCs. The source of these receptors is a man aged 40-49 years in good health and CMV-seronegative. Both conserved end residues are part of each CDR3. Fields, in order: clone size, D gene, V gene, J gene, CDR3 DNA, CDR3 protein. A D gene is named only where the DNA matches it firmly. Size values are once, few and many counts, or a class for expanded clones, and some rows have none.

.,.,TRBV9,TRBJ2-7,TGTGCCAGCAGCGGAGGGGGGGCAGCGCGGTCCTACGAGCAGTACTTC,CASSGGGAARSYEQYF
once,TRBD2,TRBV5-1,TRBJ2-3,TGCGCCAGCAGGGGAGCGGGGACCACAGATACGCAGTATTTT,CASRGAGTTDTQYF
.,TRBD1,TRBV7-9,TRBJ2-3,TGTGCCAGCAGCTTCTACAGGGGGCGGTCAGATACGCAGTATTTT,CASSFYRGRSDTQYF
.,TRBD1,TRBV7-3,TRBJ2-5,TGTGCCAGCAGCTTAAGAGGGACAGTTGGAGAGACCCAGTACTTC,CASSLRGTVGETQYF
.,TRBD2,TRBV2,TRBJ2-1,TGTGCCAGCAGTGCTGGCGGCGGGAGGATCTGGAATGAGCAGTTCTTC,CASSAGGGRIWNEQFF
.,.,TRBV27,TRBJ2-3,TGTGCCAGCAGCAAGACAGCGTACACAGATACGCAGTATTTT,CASSKTAYTDTQYF
.,.,TRBV7-9,TRBJ1-4,TGTTCCAGCAGCCACGCCAATGGGTTACCCAGGGATGAAAAACTGTTTTTT,CSSSHANGLPRDEKLFF
.,TRBD2,TRBV19,TRBJ2-7,TGTGCCAGTAGTTGGTCTAGCGGAACCTACGAGCAGTACTTC,CASSWSSGTYEQYF
.,.,TRBV9,TRBJ1-5,TGTGCCAGCAGCGCGACAGGCCTAAATCAGCCCCAGCATTTT,CASSATGLNQPQHF
.,.,TRBV7-3,TRBJ2-1,TGTGCCAGCAGCCGAGGGGGTGATGAGCAGTTCTTC,CASSRGGDEQFF
few,TRBD2,TRBV5-4,TRBJ2-5,TGTGCCAGCAGCTTGAGGCTAGCGGGAGGAGAGACCCAGTACTTC,CASSLRLAGGETQYF
.,TRBD2,TRBV5-1,TRBJ2-2,TGCGCCAGCAGGCCGGGACTAGCGGGAAATATCGGGGAGCTGTTTTTT,CASRPGLAGNIGELFF
.,TRBD2,TRBV28,TRBJ2-7,TGTGCCAGCAGTTACCCCTCCAGGCTAGCGGGAGGGCCCTCGTACGAGCAGTACTTC,CASSYPSRLAGGPSYEQYF
.,TRBD1,TRBV4-1,TRBJ1-4,TGCGCCAGCAGTCGGGACAGTGCAACTAATGAAAAACTGTTTTTT,CASSRDSATNEKLFF
.,.,TRBV6-5,TRBJ1-6,TGTGCCAGCAACAACAGAGTAGATGCACCCCTCCACTTT,CASNNRVDAPLHF
.,TRBD1,TRBV5-4,TRBJ1-2,TGTGCCAGCACGACGACAGGGCTTACGAACTATGGCTACACCTTC,CASTTTGLTNYGYTF
.,TRBD1,TRBV18,TRBJ2-7,TGTGCCAGCTCACTACAGGGGGCGTGGGAGCAGTACTTC,CASSLQGAWEQYF
.,.,TRBV6-5,TRBJ2-7,TGTGCCAGCAGTTACTCCCTGGGACTCAGGCAATACGAGCAGTACTTC,CASSYSLGLRQYEQYF
.,TRBD2,TRBV9,TRBJ2-3,TGTGCCAGCAGCGTAGGACTAGCGGGGTCCCTGGGCACAGATACGCAGTATTTT,CASSVGLAGSLGTDTQYF
.,TRBD1,TRBV5-4,TRBJ2-7,TGTGCCAGCAGCTCAGGGACAGCCAGAAATTACGAGCAGTACTTC,CASSSGTARNYEQYF
.,TRBD1,TRBV15,TRBJ2-3,TGTGCCACCAGCAGAGGGGACAGTGCTTCCACAGATACGCAGTATTTT,CATSRGDSASTDTQYF
.,TRBD1,TRBV30,TRBJ2-7,TGTGCCTGGAGTACTGGGACAGGGGGCTACGAGCAGTACTTC,CAWSTGTGGYEQYF
once,.,TRBV6-5,TRBJ2-2,TGTGCCAGCAGCACTGGGACTGCGAACACCGGGGAGCTGTTTTTT,CASSTGTANTGELFF
.,TRBD2,TRBV4-2,TRBJ2-7,TGTGCCAGCAGCCCCCTGGGTACTAGCGGCTACTACGAGCAGTACTTC,CASSPLGTSGYYEQYF
.,.,TRBV6-5,TRBJ1-2,TGTGCCAGCAGTTACTCGAGAGGGACTGCTGGCTACACCTTC,CASSYSRGTAGYTF
.,.,TRBV7-8,TRBJ1-2,TGTGCCAGCAGCCAACGAAGAACCGGGTCCTATGGCTACACCTTC,CASSQRRTGSYGYTF
.,TRBD2,TRBV30,TRBJ2-1,TGTGCCTGGAGTGGCGGGCTAGCGGGAGGTAATGAGCAGTTCTTC,CAWSGGLAGGNEQFF
few,.,TRBV5-4,TRBJ1-1,TGTGCCAGCAGCTTGGAACACGTGGGGGCGAGTCTTTTCTTT,CASSLEHVGASLFF
few,.,TRBV6-6,TRBJ1-1,TGTGCCAGCAGTACTATGGGCACTGAAGCTTTCTTT,CASSTMGTEAFF
.,.,TRBV27,TRBJ2-2,TGTGCCAGCAGTTCCAGGAACACCGGGGAGCTGTTTTTT,CASSSRNTGELFF
.,TRBD2,TRBV28,TRBJ2-3,TGTGCCAGCAGTTTAAGGAGCGGGAGTTCATACACAGATACGCAGTATTTT,CASSLRSGSSYTDTQYF